This entry lists 27 T cell receptor beta chains sequenced from one sample in a study of siplizumab effects on memory and regulatory T cells. Clones were read by immunoSEQ multiplex PCR, and TCRdb kept only the in-frame ones, dropping some. The table shows tens of thousands of clones, with less than 80% occurring only once. Input material: memory CD4+ T cells sorted from blood. The receptors come from a human donor in good health.

V gene TRBV10-2 combines with J gene TRBJ2-7, with D perhaps matching TRBD1 (5 bases). The CDR3 loop spans 14 amino acids. In germline, CDR1 is WSHSY, CDR2 SAAADI. Trimming shortened V by 7 bases and J by 0 bases, and 13 bases separated the two germline ends. In nucleotides, the CDR3 is TGCGCCAGCACCGACAGAACGGACTCCTACGAGCAGTACTTC. Protein product: CASTDRTDSYEQYF.

The chain recombines TRBV11-2 with TRBJ2-3; TRBD1 matches 11 bases. Germline V lookup: CDR1 SGHAT, CDR2 FQNNGV. The J segment lost 4 bases and the V segment lost 2 bases, leaving 11 bases of the junction unmatched. This CDR3 is 18 amino acids long. CDR3 amino acids: CASSLKPPRTGGSDTQYF. CDR3 in DNA: TGTGCCAGCAGCTTAAAGCCCCCCAGGACAGGGGGCTCAGATACGCAGTATTTT.

This clone was counted between two and nine times. The rearrangement joins TRBV9 to TRBJ1-4; D gene uncertain. V lost 2 bases and J lost 0, with 8 bases in between. CDR3 length equals 15 residues. Per the germline V gene, CDR1 is SGDLS and CDR2 is YYNGEE. CDR3 nucleotide sequence: TGTGCCAGCAGCGTCCGTTCCGCAACTAATGAAAAACTGTTTTTT. Translation: CASSVRSATNEKLFF.

J is TRBJ1-2 and V is TRBV19; 9 bases map to TRBD1. The germline gives CDR1 LNHDA, CDR2 SQIVND (reference sequence). After removal of 5 bases from V and 8 bases from J, the junction contained 12 bases not matched to a gene. This CDR3 has 15 amino acids. The CDR3 spells CASSVAGQGFYGYTF. CDR3 coding DNA: TGTGCCAGTAGTGTCGCCGGACAGGGGTTTTACGGCTACACCTTC.

V gene TRBV20-1 combines with J gene TRBJ1-1, with no clear D. The germline V and J ends were trimmed by 6 bases and 7 bases, with 12 bases remaining between them. Germline CDR1 DFQATT, CDR2 SNEGSKA (reference sequence). The CDR3 length is 11 residues. In DNA, the CDR3 is TGCAGTGCACGGAATCAAGGTGAAGCTTTCTTT. Translation gives CSARNQGEAFF.

V usage is TRBV6-5 and J usage is TRBJ1-1; D gene uncertain. Germline V CDR1 and CDR2: MNHEY, SVGAGI. V was cut by 6 bases and J by 2 bases, with 13 bases left in between. This CDR3 region has 14 residues. CDR3 sequence reads: CASRVGRHNTEAFF. CDR3 coding DNA: TGTGCCAGCAGGGTGGGCAGGCATAACACTGAAGCTTTCTTT.

The chain employs TRBV2 and TRBJ2-7, with D maybe TRBD2 (7 bases). V was cut by 7 bases and J by 0 bases, with 13 bases left in between. The CDR3 length is 14 residues. CDR1 SNHLY and CDR2 FYNNEI come from the germline V gene. The CDR3 is CASNLGGASYEQYF. The DNA for the CDR3 is TGTGCCAGCAATTTGGGGGGGGCCTCCTACGAGCAGTACTTC.

This sequence joins TRBV7-2 and TRBJ1-3; 7 bases agree with TRBD1. The CDR3 covers 15 residues. Germline V gives CDR1 SGHTA, CDR2 FQGNSA. V shed 4 bases and J 4 bases; nucleotides not matched to a gene: 7. The CDR3 spells CASSSYRQGGNTIYF. The CDR3 nucleotides are TGTGCCAGCAGCTCGTACCGACAGGGAGGAAACACCATATATTTT.

A note on this clone: Other DNA sequences in this specimen translate into the identical CDR3. CDR3 sequence (DNA): TGTGCCAGCAGTTACTCGTCCAGGGTGGGAGATTCACCCCTCCACTTT. As protein: CASSYSSRVGDSPLHF. This chain connects TRBV6-5 to TRBJ1-6, with D maybe TRBD1 (5 bases). V lost 0 bases to trimming and J lost 8 bases, with 14 bases between them. The CDR3 runs to 16 residues. CDR1 and CDR2 from the germline V gene are MNHEY and SVGAGI.

This sequence joins TRBV19 and TRBJ2-7; 10 nucleotides agree with TRBD1. Germline V lookup: CDR1 LNHDA, CDR2 SQIVND (reference sequence). J lost 5 bases, V lost 4 bases, and 8 bases had no gene match. The CDR3 covers 15 residues. As DNA, the CDR3 is TGTGCCAGTAGTACTAGACAGGGGGCGAGGAACGAGCAGTACTTC. It specifies CASSTRQGARNEQYF.

The V gene is TRBV10-3, the J gene TRBJ2-2; unclear D gene. This CDR3 is built from 14 residues. The germline V gene encodes CDR1 ENHRY and CDR2 SYGVKD. V was trimmed by 6 bases and J by 3 bases, leaving 11 bases between them. The CDR3 nucleotides read TGTGCCATCAGCCCCCGGGCCGACACCGGGGAGCTGTTTTTT. Its translation is CAISPRADTGELFF.

The chain employs TRBV7-9 and TRBJ2-5, with 9 bases that match TRBD1. The germline CDR1 and CDR2 sequences are SEHNR and FQNEAQ (reference sequence). The V segment lost 5 bases and the J segment 4 bases; nucleotides outside the gene matches: 8. There are 15 residues in the CDR3. The DNA of the CDR3 is TGTGCCAGCAGCACATGGGACAGGGTGGGAGAGACCCAGTACTTC. Translation gives CASSTWDRVGETQYF.

The chain couples TRBV27 to TRBJ2-3, with 7 positions matching TRBD1. The CDR3 loop spans 13 amino acids. From germline, CDR1 is MNHEY and CDR2 SMNVEV (reference sequence). Trimming cost V 2 bases and J 6 bases; bases outside gene matches: 2. The CDR3 loop is CASSLRGQDTQYF. The CDR3 DNA sequence: TGTGCCAGCAGTTTAAGGGGGCAGGATACGCAGTATTTT.

CDR3 sequence: CASRPRANTGELFF. The CDR3 bases are TGTGCCAGCAGGCCGAGAGCGAACACCGGGGAGCTGTTTTTT. The chain joins TRBV2 to TRBJ2-2, with unresolved D. V lost 6 bases to trimming and J lost 0 bases, with 8 bases between them. This CDR3 has 14 residues. The germline V gene encodes CDR1 SNHLY and CDR2 FYNNEI.

The chain is built from TRBV18 and TRBJ1-6, with D perhaps TRBD1 (5 bases). The V end lost 3 bases, the J end lost 7 bases, and 13 bases lay between the germline ends. CDR1 is KGHSH, CDR2 LQKENI, per germline. This CDR3 has 15 amino acids. The DNA for the CDR3 is TGTGCCAGCTCACCTCAGGGCCCGACCAATTCACCCCTCCACTTT. Its protein product is CASSPQGPTNSPLHF.

V gene TRBV6-5 combines with J gene TRBJ1-5; weak D call: TRBD1 (5 bases). Germline CDR1 MNHEY, CDR2 SVGAGI. Trimming took 0 bases from V and 0 from J, leaving 9 bases between them. This CDR3 is 16 amino acids long. The CDR3 spells CASSYSKGYSNQPQHF. The CDR3, as DNA: TGTGCCAGCAGTTACTCGAAGGGGTATAGCAATCAGCCCCAGCATTTT.

The chain joins TRBV25-1 to TRBJ1-5; no clear D gene. The germline CDR1 and CDR2 sequences are MGHDK and SYGVNS. The CDR3 is 12 residues long. Trimming removed 5 bases from V and 7 bases from J, with 9 bases in between. The CDR3 loop is CASSSWRQPQHF. CDR3 DNA: TGTGCCAGCAGTTCCTGGAGGCAGCCCCAGCATTTT.

The chain couples TRBV7-2 to TRBJ1-4; 9 nucleotides match TRBD1. V shed 5 bases, J shed 7 bases, and the junction held 8 bases outside the gene matches. The CDR3 contains 15 residues. Germline-derived CDR1 and CDR2 are SGHTA and FQGNSA. The CDR3 DNA sequence: TGTGCCAGCAGCACACAGGGGGCTTTGGGTGAAAAACTGTTTTTT. Residues: CASSTQGALGEKLFF.

This rearrangement joins TRBV7-2 to TRBJ2-7, with 7 bases that match TRBD1. CDR3 length: 15 amino acids. The V gene's germline CDR1 is SGHTA and CDR2 FQGNSA. Trimming at V came to 4 bases and at J to 2 bases, leaving 8 bases not matched to a gene. CDR3 DNA sequence: TGTGCCAGCAGCTCATCGGGACAGTTAACCTACGAGCAGTACTTC. This sequence encodes CASSSSGQLTYEQYF.

The rearrangement joins TRBV13 to TRBJ2-1; D may be TRBD1 or TRBD2 (6 bases each). In germline, CDR1 is PRHDT, CDR2 FYEKMQ (reference sequence). The CDR3 extends over 13 amino acids. The ends were cut back, 3 bases at V and 9 bases at J, with 12 bases in the middle. The CDR3 DNA reads TGTGCCAGCAGCTTTGTGGGGGGCGGTGAGCAGTTCTTC. It translates to CASSFVGGGEQFF.

The chain joins TRBV9 to TRBJ2-5; tentative D call: TRBD2 (5 bases). This CDR3 comprises 13 residues. V shed 1 base and J shed 5 bases, with 9 bases lying between them. Germline CDR1 SGDLS, CDR2 YYNGEE. CDR3 in amino acids: CASSVRDMETQYF. In DNA form, the CDR3 reads TGTGCCAGCAGCGTACGGGATATGGAGACCCAGTACTTC.

The rearrangement joins TRBV2 to TRBJ2-3; D gene uncertain. Looked up from germline, CDR1 is SNHLY and CDR2 is FYNNEI. The CDR3 is made up of 13 amino acids. The ends were cut back, 7 bases at V and 3 bases at J, with 11 bases in the middle. CDR3 protein: CASTYHGTDTQYF. CDR3 DNA: TGTGCCAGCACCTACCACGGGACAGATACGCAGTATTTT.

The rearrangement joins TRBV10-3 to TRBJ2-1, with 9 bases lining up with TRBD2. Trimming cost V 10 bases and J 5 bases; bases outside gene matches: 9. The CDR3 is made up of 14 amino acids. Germline V gene sequence: CDR1 ENHRY, CDR2 SYGVKD. The CDR3 nucleotides are TGTGCCACCAAGTCTGCTAGCGGGGACAATGAGCAGTTCTTC. Translation gives CATKSASGDNEQFF.

This clone turned up a few times. J is TRBJ2-1 and V is TRBV2; 11 positions match TRBD2. This CDR3 region has 18 residues. Germline V gene lookup returns CDR1 SNHLY and CDR2 FYNNEI. The junction had 11 bases not matched to a gene; V was cut back by 7 bases and J by 0 bases. The CDR3: CASMGWLAGGSSYNEQFF. The CDR3 nucleotides read TGTGCCAGCATGGGTTGGCTAGCGGGGGGTAGCTCCTACAATGAGCAGTTCTTC.

As for this clone: It may be a read error: a sequence one base away is much more abundant. Other DNA sequences in the sample encode the same CDR3. The chain combines TRBV11-2 with TRBJ2-7; D possibly corresponds to TRBD2 (5 bases). The V and J ends lost 2 bases and 0 bases respectively, with 11 bases between them. The CDR3 totals 15 residues. Germline loops: CDR1 SGHAT, CDR2 FQNNGV. The CDR3 DNA is TGTGCCAGCAGCTTAAGCGGTCAGGTCTCCTACGAGCAGTACTTC. Protein: CASSLSGQVSYEQYF.

The rearrangement joins TRBV5-5 to TRBJ2-5; tentative D call: TRBD2 (5 bases). The CDR3 is 10 amino acids. Germline CDR1 and CDR2: SGHKS and YYEKEE (reference sequence). V was cut by 7 bases and J by 4 bases, with 5 bases left in between. Here the CDR3 DNA reads TGTGCCAGCGGGAGAGAGACCCAGTACTTC. Its protein product is CASGRETQYF.

A word on this clone: Its ends do not fully match the called genes, so a read error is possible. This chain connects TRBV5-1 to TRBJ1-2, with a weak D call TRBD1 (6 bases). This CDR3 spans 14 amino acids. Germline V lookup: CDR1 SGHRS, CDR2 YFSETQ. The CDR3 region has the DNA TGCGCCAGCAGCTTGACAGGGCAGAACTATAGCTACACCTTC. Encoded protein: CASSLTGQNYSYTF.